This T cell receptor (beta chain) is from a study of T cell responses to AZD1222 COVID-19 vaccine. Study results and limitations: Unmutated variant regions are reportedly the target of nearly half of TCRs that are spike-specific. There were vaccine-associated CD4 TCRs across spike, dominant at 160-218 and 743-854. The repertoires were collected only after the peak T cell response.

Measured with immunoSEQ multiplex PCR; TCRdb has only the in-frame clones, and not every one. The table has some 120,000 clones, about nine tenths seen once; the top ten hold roughly a sixth. Notes on this clone: Its antigen remains unidentified.

Germline V gene lookup returns CDR1 LNHDA and CDR2 SQIVND (reference sequence). V lost 7 bases and J lost 6; bases outside the gene matches: 10. This CDR3 spans 15 amino acids. The chain combines TRBV19 with TRBJ1-5; TRBD1 matches at 9 bases. The receptor was derived from an adult in good health. The starting material was peripheral blood, obtained on day 0 of MenACWY control vaccination. The CDR3 DNA reads as TGTGCCAGTACCGACAGACAGGGGGGACGTCAGCCCCAGCATTTT. The encoded protein is CASTDRQGGRQPQHF.